These 17 T cell receptor beta chains were all obtained from the same sample, sequenced in a study of human T cells and chemical hapten exposure. Time point of the sample: pre-sensitization, week 0. Specified treatment: therapeutic diphenylcyclopropenone sensitization with weekly scalp DPC. MiXCR, applied by TCRdb to the RACE reads, yields one record per CDR3 protein. The sample has 150,000 to 200,000 distinct CDR3 sequences; under 35% are singletons. This specimen consisted of whole blood, obtained in connection with sensitization to the hapten diphenylcyclopropenone (DPC). Receptors were obtained from a woman in her twenties or thirties with alopecia areata. Some clones in this sample may be carry-over from other donors' samples.

This chain links TRBV29-1 with TRBJ2-5, with D possibly TRBD1 on 5 matching bases. V was trimmed by 3 bases and J by 3 bases, leaving 8 bases between them. Germline-derived CDR1 and CDR2 are SQVTM and ANQGSEA. The CDR3 has 12 residues. The CDR3 DNA reads as TGCAGCGTTGAGACAGACAAAGAGACCCAGTACTTC. Amino acid sequence: CSVETDKETQYF.

CDR3 residues: CSATTANYGYTF. The DNA of the CDR3 is TGCAGTGCTACGACAGCTAACTATGGCTACACCTTC. V is TRBV20-1 and J is TRBJ1-2, with D tentatively TRBD1 (5 bases). The CDR3 loop spans 12 amino acids. Trimming took 4 bases from V and 0 from J, leaving 6 bases between them. Germline CDR1 and CDR2: DFQATT and SNEGSKA (reference sequence).

This clonotype was detected a few times. The V call is TRBV6-1, the J call TRBJ2-3; TRBD2 matches at 9 bases. The V gene's germline CDR1 is MNHNS and CDR2 SASEGT. V gave up 6 bases and J gave up 1 base; unmatched junction bases: 2. The CDR3 has 14 residues. CDR3 residues: CASRWTSGTDTQYF. CDR3 in DNA: TGTGCCAGCAGATGGACTAGCGGCACAGATACGCAGTATTTT.

CDR3 sequence reads: CASSGRTGRTDTQYF. CDR3 nucleotides: TGCGCCAGCAGCGGAAGGACAGGGCGCACAGATACGCAGTATTTT. V usage is TRBV5-1 and J usage is TRBJ2-3, with 8 bases that match TRBD1. Germline V gives CDR1 SGHRS, CDR2 YFSETQ. Trimming at V came to 4 bases and at J to 1 base, leaving 5 bases not matched to a gene. The length of the CDR3 is 15 residues.

The chain couples TRBV12-3 or TRBV12-4 to TRBJ2-3; D is tentatively TRBD1 or TRBD2 (5 bases each). The CDR3 is 18 residues long. The germline V and J ends were trimmed by 5 bases and 0 bases, with 21 bases remaining between them. CDR3 loop: CASSPSYGTGSSTDTQYF. The CDR3 region has the DNA TGTGCCAGCAGTCCCTCTTATGGGACGGGGTCTAGCACAGATACGCAGTATTTT.

The rearrangement joins TRBV29-1 to TRBJ2-3, with 10 bases that match TRBD1. This CDR3 spans 15 amino acids. With V trimmed by 1 base and J by 2 bases, 3 bases remained unmatched. CDR1 is SQVTM, CDR2 ANQGSEA, per germline. CDR3 amino acids: CSVEGTGGLTDTQYF. In DNA form, the CDR3 reads TGCAGCGTTGAAGGGACAGGGGGACTCACAGATACGCAGTATTTT.

The V gene is TRBV6-1, the J gene TRBJ2-3; D unclear. In germline, CDR1 is MNHNS, CDR2 SASEGT. Deletions cut 4 bases from V and 2 bases from J, with 7 bases between. There are 13 residues in the CDR3. In DNA form, the CDR3 reads TGTGCCAGCAGTGTCGGCGACACAGATACGCAGTATTTT. This translates into CASSVGDTDTQYF.

The genes are TRBV28 and TRBJ2-7; D gene unclear. Deletions cut 5 bases from V and 2 bases from J, with 16 bases between. The CDR3 spans 15 residues. From germline, CDR1 is MDHEN and CDR2 SYDVKM. The CDR3 loop is CASSPQSAGPYEQYF. The CDR3 coding sequence is TGTGCCAGCAGTCCACAATCCGCCGGCCCCTACGAGCAGTACTTC.

In this sample, this clonotype turned up a few times. The chain links TRBV29-1 to TRBJ1-2, with 8 positions matching TRBD1. The CDR3 extends over 12 amino acids. V was pared by 4 bases and J by 5 bases, with 3 bases of the junction left unmatched. The V gene's germline CDR1 is SQVTM and CDR2 ANQGSEA. The CDR3 DNA reads TGCAGCGTTGTACAGGGGGATTATGGCTACACCTTC. Its protein is CSVVQGDYGYTF.

This clonotype was recorded a few times. This chain connects TRBV7-9 to TRBJ2-3; D is possibly TRBD1 or TRBD2 (5 bases each). There are 18 residues in the CDR3. V lost 5 bases, J lost 0 bases, and 21 bases lay in between. Per the germline V gene, CDR1 is SEHNR and CDR2 is FQNEAQ (reference sequence). CDR3 DNA: TGTGCCAGCAGCCCACGGGACGGGTTCCCGGCTAGCACAGATACGCAGTATTTT. It codes for CASSPRDGFPASTDTQYF. The variable domain in full, with the rest retrieved from reference TRBV7-9 and TRBJ2-3, is DTGVSQNPRHKITKRGQNVTFRCDPISEHNRLYWYRQTLGQGPEFLTYFQNEAQLEKSRLLSDRFSAERPKGSFSTLEIQRTEQGDSAMYLCASSPRDGFPASTDTQYFGPGTRLTVL.

The J gene is TRBJ2-7, the V gene TRBV7-6; D is perhaps TRBD2 (6 bases). CDR3 length equals 15 residues. V was pared by 5 bases and J by 4 bases, with 18 bases between. Per germline, CDR1 SGHVS and CDR2 FNYEAQ. DNA of the CDR3: TGTGCCAGCAGCCAAGGCGGTGGAGGGGATTACGAGCAGTACTTC. This translates into CASSQGGGGDYEQYF.

The sample holds a few counts of this clonotype. J is TRBJ2-7 and V is TRBV5-1; the D is unclear. This CDR3 has 13 residues. Germline values: CDR1 SGHRS, CDR2 YFSETQ. Trimming cost V 3 bases and J 0 bases, with 7 bases left between them. The CDR3 loop reads CASSSEPSYEQYF. As DNA, the CDR3 is TGCGCCAGCAGCTCGGAACCCTCCTACGAGCAGTACTTC.

The chain employs TRBV5-5 and TRBJ1-5, with 9 bases lining up with TRBD1. V was pared by 5 bases and J by 7 bases, with 7 bases of the junction left unmatched. Germline V gene lookup returns CDR1 SGHKS and CDR2 YYEKEE (reference sequence). This CDR3 has 14 residues. The CDR3 region is CASRAGTGIQPQHF. As DNA, the CDR3 is TGTGCCAGCAGGGCCGGGACAGGGATACAGCCCCAGCATTTT.

The chain carries TRBV5-1 and TRBJ1-1; D is possibly TRBD1 (6 bases). Per germline, CDR1 SGHRS and CDR2 YFSETQ. This CDR3 has 14 residues. V dropped 6 bases and J dropped 4 bases, with 16 bases sitting between them. The CDR3 sequence is CASTLRGLGTEAFF. The CDR3 nucleotides are TGCGCCAGCACCCTGAGGGGGTTGGGCACTGAAGCTTTCTTT.

Only one count was recorded for this clonotype. The chain recombines TRBV2 with TRBJ1-2; tentatively, D is TRBD1 (5 bases). V lost 6 bases and J lost 8, with 22 bases in between. Germline CDR1 and CDR2: SNHLY and FYNNEI. There are 15 residues in the CDR3. CDR3 in amino acids: CASRAQGMGLRGYTF. The DNA for the CDR3 is TGTGCCAGCAGAGCCCAGGGTATGGGATTGAGAGGCTACACCTTC.

This chain connects TRBV6-2 or TRBV6-3 to TRBJ1-2, with 10 bases matching TRBD1. The ends lost 2 bases at V and 6 bases at J; junction bases unmatched: 6. Germline CDR1 is MNHEY and CDR2 is SVGEGT. The CDR3 totals 15 residues. The CDR3 reads CASSYGTGDNDGYTF. For the CDR3, the DNA is TGTGCCAGCAGTTACGGGACAGGGGATAATGATGGCTACACCTTC.

The chain's CDR3 is CAISDSTNEKLFF. The DNA of the CDR3 is TGTGCCATAAGCGACAGTACTAATGAAAAACTGTTTTTT. The chain employs TRBV10-3 and TRBJ1-4; possible D gene TRBD1, 5 bases. The CDR3 has 13 amino acids. Between the trimmed V and J ends, which lost 9 bases and 2 bases, there was a span of 10 bases. Germline V gives CDR1 ENHRY, CDR2 SYGVKD.